This T cell receptor beta chain was obtained from a study of identical twins. Study-level findings and limits: Conclusions came from cross-sectional statistical analysis, not from following the same donors.

Notes on this clonotype: Antigen specificity is unknown.

V dropped 7 bases and J dropped 4; count of bases not matched to a gene: 1. The V gene's germline CDR1 is SGHDT and CDR2 YYEEEE. This CDR3 has 13 residues. MiXCR, applied by TCRdb to the 5' RACE reads, yields one record per CDR3 protein. Of about 500,000 distinct CDR3 sequences listed, approximately 15% were seen once; the top ten hold about 0.94%. This same sample was also taken into another study, of yellow fever vaccine responses in identical twins.

The sample was CD4+ T cells sorted from blood. The TCR comes from a woman younger than 35 in good health. The chain links TRBV5-6 to TRBJ1-5; 11 bases fit TRBD1. CDR3 region: CASGTGGNQPQHF. In DNA, the CDR3 is TGTGCCAGCGGGACAGGGGGTAATCAGCCCCAGCATTTT.